The source of this T cell receptor (beta chain) is a study of shared clonotypes between healthy human individuals (dated by TCRdb to the early 2020s). Background for the entire study: The cohort included a few men and a couple of women between 18 and 49 years of age. For each donor, three plates each were used for CD4 naive and CD4 memory, two plates were used for CD8 naive, and one plate was used for CD8 memory. To estimate repertoire size and how much clonotypes are shared between individuals, the study performed deep sequencing of blood TCR repertoires from five healthy adults. To increase sequencing depth and limit assay-specific biases, TCR repertoire library preparation and sequencing were carried out by different laboratories using diverse techniques. Leukapheresis yielded between about 0.94 and 8.9 billion PBMCs per donor.

Using the deep immunoSEQ assay, TCR CDR3 regions were amplified from genomic DNA by multiplex PCR. Extracted genomic DNA from each cell subset was spread evenly across all wells of several immunoSEQ 96-well plates, with each plate serving as a replicate. For sorted subsets, 150 to 250 ng of genomic DNA, equivalent to 30,000 or so T cell genomes, went into each replicate PCR. Purified libraries were quantified with a Qubit 3.0 fluorometer, sized on a Bioanalyzer 2100, and re-quantified with the KAPA Library Quantification kit. Each immunoSEQ 96-well plate was sequenced on its own single-read 150-cycle Illumina NextSeq 550 flow cell. Per the source publication's procedure: Because only junctional sequences without quality scores were contained in the immunoSEQ output, filtering matching that applied to full-length reads could not be performed. To assign V/J genes and CDR3, sequences were annotated against IMGT germline references using PyIR, a Python wrapper for IgBLAST v1.9. Reads were removed for weak V/J assignments (E-value above 1e-6), missing CDR3, stop codons, out-of-frame junctions, or ambiguous translated residues. V3J clonotypes were defined by identical inferred V gene, J gene, and CDR3 amino acid sequence. Percentage overlap between repertoires was computed as shared unique clonotypes divided by the size of the smaller repertoire. Three approaches were used to assess repertoire richness: RTK rarefaction, the Chao1 estimator, and Recon v2.1 estimates of unobserved clonotypes. For all TCRbeta clonotypes obtained by the gDNA method from a few donors, generation probabilities were computed with OLGA. The source is immuneACCESS, and TCRdb retained only in-frame sequences with V and J called. Part of the clones is not carried over; for the studies checked, unresolved V genes explain less than half of this, and the remainder is unexplained. D and trimming come from the DNA, and the V and J calls and clone size come from that table. This sample is represented by a few million clones; around 95% of them were singletons. The ten largest clones capture over 1.5% of the sample.

Results and caveats for the whole study, not just this receptor: Pairwise subsampling led to the expectation that sequencing depth would affect the degree of clonotype sharing among donors. Compared with non-shared clonotypes, the clonotypes found in all four sorted-subset donors had higher generation probabilities. The genetic and exposure-history diversity represented was limited by the small number of donors. Even with the large sequencing depth, rarefaction of the sorted-subset datasets indicated that sequencing was incomplete. Sampling was restricted to blood, and TCR repertoires in tissue are likely to differ from TCR repertoires in blood. Estimated clonotype richness was generally larger for naive than for memory subsets. Roughly 5% of naive CD4, 3.5% of naive CD8, roughly 2.4% of memory CD4, and 0.35% to 0.5% of memory CD8 clonotypes were shared across a handful of donors.

V and J lose 0 bases and 6 bases, and a span of 7 bases separates them. The CDR3 starts with the cysteine, ends with the phenylalanine, and has 13 residues. The DNA shown is the 39-base CDR3, in frame from base 1. According to the germline V gene, CDR1 reads SGHTS and CDR2 reads YDEGEE. For the CD8 naive samples, CD45RO-negative cells were positively selected for CCR7, yielding a CD45RA+CCR7+ population from which TemRA cells were excluded. Donors were healthy HIV-negative adults with no recently reported acute infections or vaccinations. Every donor was a Caucasian adult living in Nashville, Tennessee, USA. Blood was collected by leukapheresis, and PBMCs were isolated by Ficoll-Histopaque density gradient centrifugation and then cryopreserved in liquid nitrogen vapor phase. Purity and quantity of every magnetically sorted T cell population were checked by analytical flow cytometry. Each sorted fraction had its genomic DNA isolated and then quantified by UV absorbance on a Nanodrop 2000c.

About this clone: It lacks a known antigen. No clone much larger than this one lies a single base away; base qualities are absent.

The chain is made from TRBV5-8 and TRBJ2-1; no confident D gene assignment can be made. The specimen sequenced was naive CD8+ T cells from PBMCs. The sample's cell subset or site label is to be understood as: CD45RA+CCR7+. This clonotype originated in a man between 18 and 29 years old in good health. Some clones in this sample may be carry-over from other donors' samples. The CDR3 in this case is CASSLAQGNEQFF. Here is the DNA: TGTGCCAGCAGCTTGGCACAAGGCAATGAGCAGTTCTTC.